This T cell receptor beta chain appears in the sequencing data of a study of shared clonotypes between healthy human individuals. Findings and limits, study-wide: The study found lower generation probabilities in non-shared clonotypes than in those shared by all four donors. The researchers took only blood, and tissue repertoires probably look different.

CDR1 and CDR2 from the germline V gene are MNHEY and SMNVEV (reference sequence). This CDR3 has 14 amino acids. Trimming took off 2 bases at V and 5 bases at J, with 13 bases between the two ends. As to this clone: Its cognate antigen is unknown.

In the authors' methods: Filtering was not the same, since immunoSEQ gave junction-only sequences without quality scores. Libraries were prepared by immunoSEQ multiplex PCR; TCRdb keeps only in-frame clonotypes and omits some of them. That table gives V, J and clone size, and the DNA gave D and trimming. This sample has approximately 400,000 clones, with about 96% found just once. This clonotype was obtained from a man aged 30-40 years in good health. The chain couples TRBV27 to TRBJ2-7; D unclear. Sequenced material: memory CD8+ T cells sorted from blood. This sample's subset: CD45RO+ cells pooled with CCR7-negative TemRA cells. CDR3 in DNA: TGTGCCAGCAGTTTAAACCCCTACCCCGACGAGCAGTACTTC. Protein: CASSLNPYPDEQYF.